These T cell receptor beta chains were read from a single sample in a study of control samples from healthy donors and cancer patients. Libraries were prepared by immunoSEQ multiplex PCR; TCRdb keeps only in-frame clonotypes and omits some of them. The table lists about 83,000 clones, about nine tenths of them singletons, with 15% to 19% in the top ten. The specimen was blood. The receptors come from a man younger than 45 in good health. Each CDR3 is given with its conserved first and last residue. The D gene is left open where the match is weak. Clone size is given for some rows only: seen once, a few or many times, or a class if the clone is expanded.

abundance: NA; d_gene: NA; v_gene: TRBV15; j_gene: TRBJ2-6; CDR3nt: TGTGCCACCAGCAGAGATCCCACTGGCGGTGTTGTGGGGGCCAACGTCCTGACTTTC; CDR3aa: CATSRDPTGGVVGANVLTF
abundance: NA; d_gene: NA; v_gene: TRBV5-5; j_gene: TRBJ1-3; CDR3nt: TGTGCCAGCAGCTTGGAAACAGGGTTAAACACCATATATTTT; CDR3aa: CASSLETGLNTIYF
abundance: NA; d_gene: TRBD1; v_gene: TRBV2; j_gene: TRBJ1-4; CDR3nt: TGTGCCAGCAAGGTTCGACAGGGGTTACCAGGTGAAAAACTGTTTTTT; CDR3aa: CASKVRQGLPGEKLFF
abundance: once; d_gene: NA; v_gene: TRBV7-6; j_gene: TRBJ2-2; CDR3nt: TGTGCCAGCAGCTTATCCGGAACCGGGGAGCTGTTTTTT; CDR3aa: CASSLSGTGELFF
abundance: NA; d_gene: NA; v_gene: TRBV6-2/TRBV6-3; j_gene: TRBJ1-1; CDR3nt: TGTGCCAGCAGTTACTCGGCAGGGAACACTGAAGCTTTCTTT; CDR3aa: CASSYSAGNTEAFF
abundance: NA; d_gene: NA; v_gene: TRBV5-1; j_gene: TRBJ1-4; CDR3nt: TGCGCCAGCAGCTTAGGATCAGCCGGGGGTGAAAAACTGTTTTTT; CDR3aa: CASSLGSAGGEKLFF
abundance: NA; d_gene: NA; v_gene: TRBV7-2; j_gene: TRBJ2-1; CDR3nt: NA; CDR3aa: CASSLVGQGSTFF
abundance: NA; d_gene: TRBD1; v_gene: TRBV30; j_gene: TRBJ1-6; CDR3nt: TGTGCCTGGAGTGCATCGATCCAGGGGGAATCACCCCTCCACTTT; CDR3aa: CAWSASIQGESPLHF
abundance: once; d_gene: NA; v_gene: TRBV5-8; j_gene: TRBJ2-6; CDR3nt: TGTGCCAGCAGCTTGGTACAGGCGGTCTCTGGGGCCAACGTCCTGACTTTC; CDR3aa: CASSLVQAVSGANVLTF
abundance: once; d_gene: TRBD1; v_gene: TRBV6-2/TRBV6-3; j_gene: TRBJ2-1; CDR3nt: TGTGCCAGCAGCCTCCATGGAGAGGGGGCGAGGCCCAATGAGCAGTTCTTC; CDR3aa: CASSLHGEGARPNEQFF
abundance: NA; d_gene: NA; v_gene: TRBV7-2; j_gene: TRBJ2-7; CDR3nt: TGTGCCAGCAGCCCAAAGGGGAGGAGGGAACCCTACGAGCAGTACTTC; CDR3aa: CASSPKGRREPYEQYF
abundance: NA; d_gene: TRBD1; v_gene: TRBV30; j_gene: TRBJ1-4; CDR3nt: TGTGCCTGGAGTGCCGGGACAGGGGGTGGACCTGAAAAACTGTTTTTT; CDR3aa: CAWSAGTGGGPEKLFF
abundance: NA; d_gene: TRBD1; v_gene: TRBV28; j_gene: TRBJ2-1; CDR3nt: TGTGCCAGCAGTTTATGGTCAGGGGGTCGGAATGAGCAGTTCTTC; CDR3aa: CASSLWSGGRNEQFF
abundance: NA; d_gene: TRBD1; v_gene: TRBV7-2; j_gene: TRBJ1-4; CDR3nt: TGTGCCAGCAGTTTGGACAGGGCCACTGAAAAACTGTTTTTT; CDR3aa: CASSLDRATEKLFF
abundance: NA; d_gene: TRBD1; v_gene: TRBV19; j_gene: TRBJ1-5; CDR3nt: TGTGCCAGTACATTCGCAGGGGGGTATAGCAATCAGCCCCAGCATTTT; CDR3aa: CASTFAGGYSNQPQHF
abundance: NA; d_gene: NA; v_gene: TRBV25-1; j_gene: TRBJ1-4; CDR3nt: TGTGCCAGCAGTGAAAATAGGGGGTTGACGGCTAATGAAAAACTGTTTTTT; CDR3aa: CASSENRGLTANEKLFF
abundance: NA; d_gene: NA; v_gene: TRBV7-8; j_gene: TRBJ1-6; CDR3nt: TGTGCCAGCAGCTTAGAGAAACTTCCAGGGCGTTCACCCCTCCACTTT; CDR3aa: CASSLEKLPGRSPLHF
abundance: once; d_gene: NA; v_gene: TRBV6-5; j_gene: TRBJ2-7; CDR3nt: TGTGCCAGCATGGGCGGAAAATACGAGCAGTACTTC; CDR3aa: CASMGGKYEQYF
abundance: few; d_gene: NA; v_gene: TRBV25-1; j_gene: TRBJ2-7; CDR3nt: TGTGCCAGCGAGAACAGGGAGGACGAGCAGTACTTC; CDR3aa: CASENREDEQYF
abundance: NA; d_gene: TRBD1; v_gene: TRBV7-8; j_gene: TRBJ1-2; CDR3nt: TGTGCCAGCAGCCCTCGGGACAGGGAACATGGCTACACCTTC; CDR3aa: CASSPRDREHGYTF
abundance: NA; d_gene: NA; v_gene: TRBV5-1; j_gene: TRBJ1-5; CDR3nt: TGCGCCAGCAGCTTGGGTGGGGAGACGCCCCAGCATTTT; CDR3aa: CASSLGGETPQHF
abundance: NA; d_gene: NA; v_gene: TRBV6-5; j_gene: TRBJ1-3; CDR3nt: TGTGCCAGTCTAGCGAGGGGCTCTGGAAACACCATATATTTT; CDR3aa: CASLARGSGNTIYF
abundance: NA; d_gene: NA; v_gene: TRBV4-1; j_gene: TRBJ2-7; CDR3nt: TGCGCCAGCAGCCAAGGCAGGAACTCCTACGAGCAGTACTTC; CDR3aa: CASSQGRNSYEQYF
abundance: NA; d_gene: NA; v_gene: TRBV11-3; j_gene: TRBJ2-1; CDR3nt: TGTGCCAGCAGCTCAGGTAGGGATGAGCAGTTCTTC; CDR3aa: CASSSGRDEQFF